This TCR beta chain was captured in a study of blood T cell repertoires in COVID-19. About the research overall: T cells, B-cell-depleted T cells, or PBMCs provided the cDNA or gDNA that served as material.

Clones were sequenced by immunoSEQ multiplex PCR, and TCRdb holds only the in-frame ones, with some missing. The sample gives 150,000 to 200,000 clones, over 85% of which show up once; under 5% is in the top ten. V was trimmed by 7 bases and J by 5 bases, leaving 17 bases between them. CDR1 is SNHLY and CDR2 is FYNNEI in the germline V gene. The CDR3 extends over 14 amino acids. This TCR was sampled from a woman between 50 and 59 years old with acute or convalescent COVID-19. The chain joins TRBV2 to TRBJ2-5, with D possibly matching TRBD2 (6 bases). The specimen sequenced was peripheral blood. CDR3 sequence reads: CASKDPRGRETQYF. Written as DNA, the CDR3 is TGTGCCAGCAAAGACCCCCGAGGGAGGGAGACCCAGTACTTC.